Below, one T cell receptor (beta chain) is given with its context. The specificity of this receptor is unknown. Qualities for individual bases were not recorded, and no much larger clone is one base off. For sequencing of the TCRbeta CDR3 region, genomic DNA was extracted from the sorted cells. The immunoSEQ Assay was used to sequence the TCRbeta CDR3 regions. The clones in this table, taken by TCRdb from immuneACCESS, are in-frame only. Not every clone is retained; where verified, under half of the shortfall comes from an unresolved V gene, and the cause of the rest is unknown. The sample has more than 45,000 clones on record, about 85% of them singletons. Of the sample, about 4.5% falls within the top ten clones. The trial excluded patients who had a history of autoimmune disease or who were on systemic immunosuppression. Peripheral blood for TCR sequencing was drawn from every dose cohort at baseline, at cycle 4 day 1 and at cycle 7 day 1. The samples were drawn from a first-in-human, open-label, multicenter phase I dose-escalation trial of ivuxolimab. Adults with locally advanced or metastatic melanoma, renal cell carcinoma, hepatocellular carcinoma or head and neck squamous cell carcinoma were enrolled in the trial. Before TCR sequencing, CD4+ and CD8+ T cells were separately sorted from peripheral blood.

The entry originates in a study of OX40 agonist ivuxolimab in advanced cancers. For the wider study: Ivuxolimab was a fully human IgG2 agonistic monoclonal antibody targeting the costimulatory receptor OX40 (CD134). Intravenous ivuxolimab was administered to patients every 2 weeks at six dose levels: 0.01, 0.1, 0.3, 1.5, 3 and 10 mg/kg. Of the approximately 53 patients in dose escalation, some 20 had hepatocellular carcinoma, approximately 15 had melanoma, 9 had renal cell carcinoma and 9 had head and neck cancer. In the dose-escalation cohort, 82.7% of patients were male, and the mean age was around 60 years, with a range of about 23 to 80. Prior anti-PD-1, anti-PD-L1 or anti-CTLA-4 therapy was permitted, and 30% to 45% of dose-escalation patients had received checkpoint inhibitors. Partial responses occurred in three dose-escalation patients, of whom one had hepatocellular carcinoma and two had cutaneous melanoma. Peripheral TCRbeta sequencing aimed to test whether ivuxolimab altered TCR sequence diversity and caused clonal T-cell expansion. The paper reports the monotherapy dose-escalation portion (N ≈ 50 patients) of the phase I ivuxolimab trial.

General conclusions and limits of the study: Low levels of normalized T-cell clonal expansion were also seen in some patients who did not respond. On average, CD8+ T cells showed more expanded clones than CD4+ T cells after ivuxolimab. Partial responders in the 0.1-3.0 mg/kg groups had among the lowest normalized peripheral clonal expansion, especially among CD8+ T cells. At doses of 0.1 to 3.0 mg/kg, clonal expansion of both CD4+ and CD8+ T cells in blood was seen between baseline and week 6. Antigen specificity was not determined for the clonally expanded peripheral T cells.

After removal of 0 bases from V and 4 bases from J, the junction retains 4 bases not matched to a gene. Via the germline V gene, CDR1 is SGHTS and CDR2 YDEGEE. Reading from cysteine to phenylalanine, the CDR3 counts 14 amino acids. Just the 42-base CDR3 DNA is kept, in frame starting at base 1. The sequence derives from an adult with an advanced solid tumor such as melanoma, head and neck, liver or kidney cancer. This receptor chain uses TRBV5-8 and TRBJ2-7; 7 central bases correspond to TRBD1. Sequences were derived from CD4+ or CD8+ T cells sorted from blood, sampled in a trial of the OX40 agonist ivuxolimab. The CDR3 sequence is CASSLGQGQYEQYF. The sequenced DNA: TGTGCCAGCAGCTTGGGGCAGGGACAGTACGAGCAGTACTTC. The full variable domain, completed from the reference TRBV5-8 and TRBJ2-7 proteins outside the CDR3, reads EAGVTQSPTHLIKTRGQQATLRCSPISGHTSVYWYQQALGLGLQFLLWYDEGEERNRGNFPPRFSGRQFPNYSSELNVNALELEDSALYLCASSLGQGQYEQYFGPGTRLTVT.